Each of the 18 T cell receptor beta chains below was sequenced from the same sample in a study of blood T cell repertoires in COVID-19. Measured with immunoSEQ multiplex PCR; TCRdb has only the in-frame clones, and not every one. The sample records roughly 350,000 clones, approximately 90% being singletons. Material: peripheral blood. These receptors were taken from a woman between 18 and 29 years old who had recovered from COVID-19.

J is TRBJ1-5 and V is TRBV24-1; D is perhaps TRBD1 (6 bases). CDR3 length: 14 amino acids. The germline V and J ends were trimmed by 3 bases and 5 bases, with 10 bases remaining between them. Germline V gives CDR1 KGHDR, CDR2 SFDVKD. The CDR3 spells CATSDTYRDQPQHF. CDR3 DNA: TGTGCCACCAGTGATACTTACAGGGATCAGCCCCAGCATTTT.

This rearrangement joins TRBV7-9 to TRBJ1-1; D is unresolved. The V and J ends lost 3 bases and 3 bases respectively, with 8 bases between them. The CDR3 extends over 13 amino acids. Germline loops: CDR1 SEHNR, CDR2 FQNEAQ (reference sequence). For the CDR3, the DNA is TGTGCCAGCAGCTTGCAGGAGGACACTGAAGCTTTCTTT. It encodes CASSLQEDTEAFF.

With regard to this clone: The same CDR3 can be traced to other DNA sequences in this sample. Written as DNA, the CDR3 is TGTGCCAGCAGCCCTACTCGGGATACGCAGTATTTT. Its protein product is CASSPTRDTQYF. J is TRBJ2-3 and V is TRBV7-2; D call uncertain. From germline, CDR1 is SGHTA and CDR2 FQGNSA. Trimming removed 5 bases from V and 6 bases from J, with 9 bases in between. This CDR3 comprises 12 residues.

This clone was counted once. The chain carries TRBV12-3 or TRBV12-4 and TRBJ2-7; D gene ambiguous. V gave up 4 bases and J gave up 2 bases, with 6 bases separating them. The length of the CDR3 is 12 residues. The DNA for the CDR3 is TGTGCCAGCAGTTCTCGGGCCTACGAGCAGTACGTC. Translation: CASSSRAYEQYV.

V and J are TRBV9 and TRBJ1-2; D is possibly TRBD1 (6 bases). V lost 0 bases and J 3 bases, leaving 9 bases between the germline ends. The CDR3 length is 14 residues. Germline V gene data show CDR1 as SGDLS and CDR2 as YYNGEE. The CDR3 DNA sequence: TGTGCCAGCAGCGTAGATCCAGGGGACTATGGCTACACCTTC. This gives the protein CASSVDPGDYGYTF.

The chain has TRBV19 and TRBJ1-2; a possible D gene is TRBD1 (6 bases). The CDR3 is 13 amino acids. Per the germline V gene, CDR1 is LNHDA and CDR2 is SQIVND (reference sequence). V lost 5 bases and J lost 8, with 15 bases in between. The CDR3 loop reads CASSYIAQGGYTF. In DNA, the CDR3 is TGTGCCAGTAGTTATATTGCTCAGGGGGGCTACACCTTC. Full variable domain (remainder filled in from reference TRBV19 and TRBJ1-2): DGGITQSPKYLFRKEGQNVTLSCEQNLNHDAMYWYRQDPGQGLRLIYYSQIVNDFQKGDIAEGYSVSREKKESFPLTVTSAQKNPTAFYLCASSYIAQGGYTFGSGTRLTVV.

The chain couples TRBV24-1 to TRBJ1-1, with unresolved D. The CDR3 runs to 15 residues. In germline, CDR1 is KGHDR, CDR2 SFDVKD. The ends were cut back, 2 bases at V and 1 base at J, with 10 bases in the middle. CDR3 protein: CATSDSGSGNTEAFF. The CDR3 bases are TGTGCCACCAGTGATTCGGGCAGCGGGAACACTGAAGCTTTCTTT.

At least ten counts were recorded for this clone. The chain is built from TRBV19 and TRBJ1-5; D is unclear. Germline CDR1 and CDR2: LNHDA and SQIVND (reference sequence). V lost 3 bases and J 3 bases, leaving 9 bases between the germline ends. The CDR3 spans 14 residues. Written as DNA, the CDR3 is TGTGCCAGTAGTATCGGCAGGATCAATCAGCCCCAGCATTTT. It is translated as CASSIGRINQPQHF.

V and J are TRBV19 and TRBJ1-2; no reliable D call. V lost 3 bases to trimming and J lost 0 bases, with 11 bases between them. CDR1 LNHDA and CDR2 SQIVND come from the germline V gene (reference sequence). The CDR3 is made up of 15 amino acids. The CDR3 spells CASSIGRAANYGYTF. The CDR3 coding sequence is TGTGCCAGTAGTATCGGGAGGGCCGCTAACTATGGCTACACCTTC.

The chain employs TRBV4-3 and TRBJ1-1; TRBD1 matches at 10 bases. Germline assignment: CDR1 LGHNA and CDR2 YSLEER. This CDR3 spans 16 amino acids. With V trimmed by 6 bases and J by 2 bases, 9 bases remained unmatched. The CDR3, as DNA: TGCGCCAGCAGGGGATCCCGGGACAGGGGTAACACTGAAGCTTTCTTT. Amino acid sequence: CASRGSRDRGNTEAFF.

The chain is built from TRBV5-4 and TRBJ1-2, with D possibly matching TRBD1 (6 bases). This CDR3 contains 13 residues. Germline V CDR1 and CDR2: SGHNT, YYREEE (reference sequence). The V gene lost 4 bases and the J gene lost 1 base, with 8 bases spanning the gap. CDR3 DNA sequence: TGTGCCAGCAGCGCAGGGGTTAACTATGGCTACACCTTC. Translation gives CASSAGVNYGYTF.

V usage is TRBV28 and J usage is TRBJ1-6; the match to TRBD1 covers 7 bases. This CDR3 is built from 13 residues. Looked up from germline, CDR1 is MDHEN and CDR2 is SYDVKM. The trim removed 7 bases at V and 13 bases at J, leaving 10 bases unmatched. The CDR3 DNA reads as TGTGCCAGCACTATGACAGGGTTTACTCCCCTCCACTTT. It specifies CASTMTGFTPLHF.

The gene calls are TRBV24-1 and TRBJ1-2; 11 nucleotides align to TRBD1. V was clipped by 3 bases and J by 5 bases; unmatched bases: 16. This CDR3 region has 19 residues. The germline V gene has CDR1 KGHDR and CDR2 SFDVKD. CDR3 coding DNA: TGTGCCACCAGTGATAGCTTCCAAAGGACAGGGGGCGATTTGTATGGCTACACCTTC. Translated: CATSDSFQRTGGDLYGYTF.

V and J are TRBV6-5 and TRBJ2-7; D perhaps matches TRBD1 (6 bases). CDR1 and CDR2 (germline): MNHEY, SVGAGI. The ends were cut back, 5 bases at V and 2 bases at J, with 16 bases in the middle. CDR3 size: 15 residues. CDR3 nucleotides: TGTGCCAGCAGTCAGACAGGAAAACCTCCCTACGAGCAGTACGTC. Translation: CASSQTGKPPYEQYV.

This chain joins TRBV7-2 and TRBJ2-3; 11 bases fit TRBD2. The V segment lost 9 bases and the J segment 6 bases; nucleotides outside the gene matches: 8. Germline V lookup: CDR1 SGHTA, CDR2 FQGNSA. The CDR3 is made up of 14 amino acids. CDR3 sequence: CARGTSGRGDTQYF. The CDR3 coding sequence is TGTGCCAGAGGGACTAGCGGAAGGGGCGATACGCAGTATTTT.

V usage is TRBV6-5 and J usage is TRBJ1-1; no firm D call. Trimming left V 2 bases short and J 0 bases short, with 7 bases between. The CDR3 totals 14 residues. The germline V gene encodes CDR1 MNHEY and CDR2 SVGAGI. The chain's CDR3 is CASSYHGVNTEAFF. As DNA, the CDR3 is TGTGCCAGCAGTTACCACGGGGTGAACACTGAAGCTTTCTTT.

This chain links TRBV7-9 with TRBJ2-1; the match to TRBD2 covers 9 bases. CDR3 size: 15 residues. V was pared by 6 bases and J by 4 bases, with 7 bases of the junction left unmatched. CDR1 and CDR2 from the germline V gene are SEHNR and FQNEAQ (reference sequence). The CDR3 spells CASRVPSGEYNEQFF. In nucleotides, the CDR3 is TGTGCCAGCAGGGTTCCTAGCGGGGAGTACAATGAGCAGTTCTTC.

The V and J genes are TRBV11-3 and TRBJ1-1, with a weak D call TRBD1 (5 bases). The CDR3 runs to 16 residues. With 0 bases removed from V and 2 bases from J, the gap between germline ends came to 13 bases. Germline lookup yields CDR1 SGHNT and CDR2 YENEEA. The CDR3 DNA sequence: TGTGCCAGCAGCTTAGATCTAGGGGTGGCTAACACTGAAGCTTTCTTT. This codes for CASSLDLGVANTEAFF.